This T cell receptor (beta chain) was documented in a study of post-analysis software for immune sequencing data. Notes on the study in general: Batch-mates among the samples co-clustered strongly by F measure. Patients showed TRBV5-6, TRBV5-1 and TRBV20-1 among four to six TRBV segments more frequent than in controls. The normalized Chao1 diversity of multiple sclerosis patients was significantly lower than that of controls.

The CDR3 has 11 amino acids. Germline CDR1 reads DFQATT; CDR2 reads SNEGSKA (reference sequence). The ends were cut back, 0 bases at V and 9 bases at J, with 6 bases in the middle. This clonotype was recorded a few times. The antigen is not known. TCR beta cDNA libraries had unique molecular identifiers. cDNA molecules numbering 400,000 to 550,000 came from roughly 1.1 to 9.2 million T cells. TCRdb re-called the PCR reads through MiXCR, storing one row per CDR3 protein. Of roughly 700,000 distinct CDR3 sequences in the sample, about 32% were seen once. The sequence came from a girl aged 5-17 years with multiple sclerosis. J is TRBJ2-1 and V is TRBV20-1; no clear D. Sample: blood. CDR3 protein: CSAREVGEQFF. CDR3 coding DNA: TGCAGTGCTAGAGAGGTGGGTGAGCAGTTCTTC.